A single sample gave rise to the 6 T cell receptor beta chains below, sequenced in a study of cytomegalovirus exposure and HLA in healthy donors. 60 Vbeta and 13 Jbeta primers were used in PCR. Data came from immunoSEQ multiplex PCR; TCRdb stores just in-frame clones and leaves some out. The top ten clones hold around 2.4% of a sample with approximately 180,000 clones, over 70% of them seen once. Sequencing input: PBMCs. The receptors stem from a woman younger than 45 in good health and CMV-seronegative.

Only one count was recorded for this clone. The rearrangement joins TRBV5-1 to TRBJ1-1; tentatively, D is TRBD1 (5 bases). This CDR3 comprises 15 residues. With 0 bases removed from V and 1 base from J, the gap between germline ends came to 10 bases. Per germline, CDR1 SGHRS and CDR2 YFSETQ. Written as DNA, the CDR3 is TGCGCCAGCAGCTTGGCCTCCGGGGGGAACACTGAAGCTTTCTTT. It is translated as CASSLASGGNTEAFF.

The chain is built from TRBV27 and TRBJ1-5; 7 bases are shared with TRBD1. The trim removed 8 bases at V and 4 bases at J, leaving 8 bases unmatched. The germline CDR1 and CDR2 sequences are MNHEY and SMNVEV (reference sequence). The CDR3 has 14 residues. The DNA of the CDR3 is TGTGCCAGCGCCGAGCGACAGGGAAATCAGCCCCAGCATTTT. Encoded protein: CASAERQGNQPQHF.

This sequence joins TRBV5-4 and TRBJ1-2; D gene ambiguous. The CDR3 spans 14 residues. V was cut by 3 bases and J by 5 bases, with 14 bases left in between. Per germline, CDR1 SGHNT and CDR2 YYREEE (reference sequence). The CDR3 is CASSWADKKYGYTF. In DNA, the CDR3 is TGTGCCAGCAGCTGGGCAGACAAGAAGTATGGCTACACCTTC. Using reference TRBV5-4 and TRBJ1-2 for the parts outside the CDR3, the full variable domain is ETGVTQSPTHLIKTRGQQVTLRCSSQSGHNTVSWYQQALGQGPQFIFQYYREEENGRGNFPPRFSGLQFPNYSSELNVNALELDDSALYLCASSWADKKYGYTFGSGTRLTVV.

This sequence joins TRBV28 and TRBJ1-5, with 9 bases fitting TRBD1. Germline assignment: CDR1 MDHEN and CDR2 SYDVKM. CDR3 length equals 13 residues. V lost 11 bases, J lost 4 bases, and 6 bases stayed unmatched. CDR3 region: CAAQGAGNQPQHF. The CDR3 nucleotides are TGTGCCGCACAGGGGGCGGGGAATCAGCCCCAGCATTTT. The complete variable domain, with remaining parts taken from reference TRBV28 and TRBJ1-5, reads DVKVTQSSRYLVKRTGEKVFLECVQDMDHENMFWYRQDPGLGLRLIYFSYDVKMKEKGDIPEGYSVSREKKERFSLILESASTNQTSMYLCAAQGAGNQPQHFGDGTRLSIL.

V is TRBV10-3 and J is TRBJ2-3; TRBD2 is a possible D gene (6 bases). The CDR3 has 14 amino acids. CDR1 and CDR2 from the germline V gene are ENHRY and SYGVKD. V lost 8 bases and J lost 0, with 12 bases in between. The CDR3: CAIHGGSSTDTQYF. The CDR3 nucleotides are TGTGCCATCCACGGGGGTTCGAGCACAGATACGCAGTATTTT.

On this clone: One junction end does not reproduce the germline sequence, and a read error may be involved. This chain connects TRBV7-7 to TRBJ2-2; D unresolved. The CDR3 spans 14 residues. Per germline, CDR1 SSHAT and CDR2 FNYEAQ (reference sequence). CDR3 in DNA: TGTGCTAGCAGCCAGGCCCCTTCCAACGGGGAGCTGTTTTTT. The encoded protein is CASSQAPSNGELFF. The variable domain in full, completed from reference TRBV7-7 and TRBJ2-2, reads GAGVSQSPRYKVTKRGQDVTLRCDPISSHATLYWYQQALGQGPEFLTYFNYEAQPDKSGLPSDRFSAERPEGSISTLTIQRTEQRDSAMYRCASSQAPSNGELFFGEGSRLTVL.